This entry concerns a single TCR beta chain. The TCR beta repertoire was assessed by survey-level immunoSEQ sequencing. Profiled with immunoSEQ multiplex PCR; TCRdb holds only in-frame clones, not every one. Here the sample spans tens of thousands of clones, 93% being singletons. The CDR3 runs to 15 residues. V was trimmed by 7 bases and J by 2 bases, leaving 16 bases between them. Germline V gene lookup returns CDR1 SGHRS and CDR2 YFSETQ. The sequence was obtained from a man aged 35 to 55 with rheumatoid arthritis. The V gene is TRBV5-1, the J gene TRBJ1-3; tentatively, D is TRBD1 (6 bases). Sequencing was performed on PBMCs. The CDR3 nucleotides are TGCGCCAGCGGGCCGGGACATTACCCTGGAAACACCATATATTTT. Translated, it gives CASGPGHYPGNTIYF.